This T cell receptor (beta chain) was found in a study of T cells in Graves' hyperthyroidism and ophthalmopathy. Study-wide points: Prediction of ophthalmopathy progression came a median 6.5 months pre-onset. Blood also contained most expanded thyroid clonotypes above 0.001.

Hyperthyroidism had been newly diagnosed in patients aged 18 to 65, and its duration was under 2 months. Authors of the study amplified TCR beta CDR3 regions from RNA transcripts. The HTBI primer set drove a first-round RT-PCR of the TCR CDR3. TCRdb independently ran MiXCR on the multiplex PCR reads; one entry per CDR3 protein. The repertoire holds some 690,000 distinct CDR3 sequences, with around 16% as singletons. With 4 bases removed from V and 8 bases from J, the gap between germline ends came to 12 bases. This CDR3 has 14 residues. CDR1 is SGHDN and CDR2 is FVKESK in the germline V gene. This clonotype has just a few counts. Its specificity is unknown.

This receptor was obtained from a man between 45 and 60 years old with Graves' hyperthyroidism. The rearrangement uses TRBV14 and TRBJ1-6; no definite D call. The sample was blood. The CDR3 sequence: CASSLSSVYSPLHF. In nucleotides, the CDR3 is TGTGCCAGCAGCCTCAGCTCGGTGTATTCACCCCTCCACTTT.